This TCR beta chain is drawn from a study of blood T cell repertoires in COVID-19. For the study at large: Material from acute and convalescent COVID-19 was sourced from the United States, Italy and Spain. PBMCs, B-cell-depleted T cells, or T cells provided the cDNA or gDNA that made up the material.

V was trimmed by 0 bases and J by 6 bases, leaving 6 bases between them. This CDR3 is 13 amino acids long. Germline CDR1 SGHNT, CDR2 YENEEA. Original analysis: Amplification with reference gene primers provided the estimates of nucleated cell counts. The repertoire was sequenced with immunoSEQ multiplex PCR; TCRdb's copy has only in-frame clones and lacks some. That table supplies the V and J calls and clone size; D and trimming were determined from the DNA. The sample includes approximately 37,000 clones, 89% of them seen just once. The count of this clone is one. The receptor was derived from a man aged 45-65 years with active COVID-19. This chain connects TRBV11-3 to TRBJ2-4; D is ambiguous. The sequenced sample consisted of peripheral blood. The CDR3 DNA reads TGTGCCAGCAGCTTAGACCGGTTAAACATTCAGTACTTC. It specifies CASSLDRLNIQYF.